This T cell receptor beta chain is from a study of T cells in Graves' hyperthyroidism and ophthalmopathy. The germline CDR1 and CDR2 sequences are LNHDA and SQIVND (reference sequence). This CDR3 comprises 15 residues. The ends were cut back, 6 bases at V and 1 base at J, with 15 bases in the middle. Amplification targeted TCR beta CDR3 regions from RNA transcripts. Initially, a first-round RT-PCR of the TCR CDR3 employed the HTBI primer set. One entry per CDR3 protein, called by TCRdb with MiXCR from the multiplex PCR reads. The sample has about 540,000 distinct CDR3 sequences, roughly 46% seen once. Overall study findings and caveats: The model predicted ophthalmopathy a median around six months before onset.

This clonotype was seen more than once but under ten times. What it binds is not known. This clonotype originated in a woman between 18 and 29 years old with Graves' hyperthyroidism. The specimen was peripheral blood or thyroid tissue (not recorded which). This chain joins TRBV19 and TRBJ1-1; TRBD1 might be the D (5 bases). DNA of the CDR3: TGTGCCAGTAGCAGGGTTCGTGGGGCGAACACTGAAGCTTTCTTT. Protein: CASSRVRGANTEAFF.